This T cell receptor (beta chain) is from a study of blood T cell repertoires in COVID-19. Overall study context: The samples span acute and convalescent COVID-19 from the United States, Italy and Spain. T cells, B-cell-depleted T cells, or PBMCs supplied cDNA or gDNA.

As processed by the authors: How many nucleated cells were present was estimated from reference gene primer amplification. Sequencing was performed with immunoSEQ multiplex PCR; in TCRdb, only in-frame clones are kept and a portion is missing. The V and J calls and the clone size are those of that table, but D and trimming were determined from the DNA. Of about 240,000 clones listed, approximately 80% were seen once; the top ten hold about 4.4%. Germline V gene lookup returns CDR1 MNHEY and CDR2 SVGEGT. Trimming removed 4 bases from V and 2 bases from J, with 9 bases in between. This CDR3 spans 14 amino acids.

This TCR derives from a woman in her 70s with acute or convalescent COVID-19. The sample comprised peripheral blood. This chain links TRBV6-2 or TRBV6-3 with TRBJ1-5, with D tentatively TRBD1 (5 bases). The CDR3 loop reads CASSFLGGNQPQHF. Here the CDR3 DNA reads TGTGCCAGCAGTTTTCTAGGGGGCAATCAGCCCCAGCATTTT.